This TCR beta chain was recorded in a study of blood T cell repertoires in COVID-19. Study as a whole: Sources were T cells, B-cell-depleted T cells, or PBMCs; the material itself was cDNA or gDNA.

The CDR3 covers 12 residues. The V and J ends lost 4 bases and 6 bases respectively, with 6 bases between them. Germline lookup yields CDR1 LNHDA and CDR2 SQIVND (reference sequence). Only in-frame clones appear in the TCRdb table, and some are missing; sequencing was by immunoSEQ multiplex PCR. The table lists 100,000 to 150,000 clones, about four fifths of them singletons, with 12% in the top ten. The chain carries TRBV19 and TRBJ2-2; D uncertain. The clonotype originates from a man aged 55-75 years with acute or convalescent COVID-19. Sequencing input: peripheral blood. The CDR3 sequence is CASSTLPGELFF. The CDR3 nucleotides read TGTGCCAGTAGTACACTCCCCGGGGAGCTGTTTTTT.